This T cell receptor beta chain was obtained from a study of blood T cells in healthy people across ages (dated by TCRdb to the mid-2010s). A note on the overall study: In model experiments, template switching captured roughly one uniquely barcoded TCR beta cDNA molecule for every two T cells. The donors were divided into four age groups: young (average roughly 15 years), middle-aged (under 40), aged (about 56) and long-lived (about 84). The study analyzed two additional independent replicas of 1 million unique cDNA reads from the same blood draw for two donors, one aged 18 to 29 and one aged 80 or older. To avoid experimental bias, donors of different ages were distributed randomly across sequencing lanes. Using deep sequencing normalized with unique cDNA molecular identifiers, the study measured how TCR beta repertoire diversity changes with age. Broad study findings and their caveats: Compared with the aged group, the long-lived group had more naive CD4+ T cells, fewer expanded clones and increased TCR diversity, a pattern suggesting age selection. The CMV infection status of donors was not known, potentially confounding age-related changes in expanded clonotypes. Bulk unsorted PBMC profiling prevented conclusive comparison of naive and antigen-experienced compartments. There was a strong correlation between observed TCR beta diversity and the percentage of naive T cells measured by flow cytometry. Observed TCR beta diversity per million T cells fell roughly linearly with age, and a significant reduction was already apparent by age about 38. Estimates of total diversity based on one million sequenced T cells were regarded as lower bounds and as underestimates.

Library preparation used 5' RACE. The reads were generated on an Illumina HiSeq 2500. A second PCR of roughly 7 to 11 cycles was performed with a sample-barcoded 5' primer and a J-beta primer mix. Each TCR beta cDNA molecule received a unique molecular identifier from a template-switch 5' adaptor carrying 12 random nucleotides. Each sample yielded at least 2.5 million CDR3-containing paired-end reads. The Mint cDNA synthesis kit, primed by a TRBC-specific oligonucleotide, was used to synthesize first-strand cDNA from all RNA. All cDNA was treated with uracil-DNA glycosylase and then went through a first 18-cycle PCR with the universal primers M1SS and BC2_uni_R. Under the source paper's analysis protocol: Normalization of each sample was performed by random selection of 1 million high-quality reads, each carrying a distinct molecular identifier. Reads sharing molecular identifiers were discarded rather than binned into consensus sequences. MiTCR, with a Q25 quality threshold and the strictest error-elimination algorithm, was used for CDR3 identification, clonotype clustering and error correction. A nonparametric unseen species model with Euler transformation was used to estimate a lower bound on total TCR beta diversity. In-frame beta chains were kept once TCRdb had trimmed the public reads at Q25 with fastp and called clones with MiXCR. Every distinct CDR3 protein forms one entry, paired with its most common genes and DNA. The V and J calls here are based on TCRdb, not the publication. The sample data list hundreds of thousands of distinct CDR3 sequences, and 40% to 45% of these were observed just once. Less than 25% of the sample is held by the ten biggest clonotypes.

Systemically healthy Caucasian individuals from Russia, 39 in total and aged roughly 6 to 100 years, were included as donors. Approximately 9 milliliters of peripheral blood were collected from each donor into EDTA-treated Vacutainer tubes. Ficoll-Paque density-gradient centrifugation was used to isolate PBMCs, with at least 7 million per sample. Total RNA, at least 5 micrograms per sample, was extracted from PBMCs with Trizol reagent. The percentages of naive CD45RAhigh/CD27high T cells were determined by flow cytometry on a PBMC aliquot from every donor. As to this clonotype: Its recognized antigen is unknown. No much larger clone exists at a distance of one base, and base qualities are not known.

The receptor was isolated from a woman aged 55-70 years in good health. The sample taken for sequencing was blood.

This receptor carries the CDR3 CSARDERSLFYGYTF. In nucleotides, the sequence is TGCAGTGCTAGAGATGAGCGGAGCCTCTTCTATGGCTACACCTTC. The V and J segments used are TRBV20-1 and TRBJ1-2; confidence is insufficient to name the D gene. The germline V gene (reference sequence) sets CDR1 to DFQATT and CDR2 to SNEGSKA. V is reduced by 0 bases and J by 4 bases, leaving a spacing of 15 bases between them. The CDR3 measures 15 amino acids from cysteine to phenylalanine. Only the CDR3 DNA stays, 45 bases, in frame from base 1.